This T cell receptor beta chain was captured in a study of CD8 T cells in ankylosing spondylitis. Study observations and caveats: Blood from ankylosing spondylitis patients appeared to carry a characteristic roughly 8-variant TCR beta motif.

With respect to this clonotype: Its antigen remains unknown.

V was pared by 4 bases and J by 0 bases, with 0 bases of the junction left unmatched. The CDR3 runs 14 residues. Each CDR3 protein is one row after TCRdb ran MiXCR on the 5' RACE reads. The data show about 800,000 distinct CDR3 sequences, approximately 10% seen once. The sequence derives from a male donor with ankylosing spondylitis. Specimen: blood, either unsorted or a sorted T cell fraction (not recorded which). The chain has TRBV12-3 or TRBV12-4 and TRBJ1-3; the match to TRBD1 covers 7 bases. The DNA for the CDR3 is TGTGCCAGCAGTTGGGACAGCTCTGGAAACACCATATATTTT. Its translation: CASSWDSSGNTIYF.